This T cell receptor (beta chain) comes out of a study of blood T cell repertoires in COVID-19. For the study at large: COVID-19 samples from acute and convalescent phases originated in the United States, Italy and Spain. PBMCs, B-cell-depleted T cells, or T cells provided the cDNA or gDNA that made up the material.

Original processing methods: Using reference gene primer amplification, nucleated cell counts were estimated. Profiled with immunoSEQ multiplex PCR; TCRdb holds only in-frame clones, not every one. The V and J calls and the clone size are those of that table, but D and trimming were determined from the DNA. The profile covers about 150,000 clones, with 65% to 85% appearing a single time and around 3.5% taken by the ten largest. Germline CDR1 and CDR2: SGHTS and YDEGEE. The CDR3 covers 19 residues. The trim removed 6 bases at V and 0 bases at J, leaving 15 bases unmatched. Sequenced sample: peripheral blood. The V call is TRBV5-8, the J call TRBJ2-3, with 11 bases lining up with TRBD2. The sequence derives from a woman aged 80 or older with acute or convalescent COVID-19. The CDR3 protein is CASKFRGLAETTSTDTQYF. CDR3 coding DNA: TGTGCCAGCAAGTTCCGGGGACTAGCGGAAACGACTAGCACAGATACGCAGTATTTT.